The sequence of this T cell receptor (beta chain) was determined in a study of OX40 agonist ivuxolimab in advanced cancers. With respect to the entire study: Ivuxolimab was a fully human IgG2 agonistic monoclonal antibody targeting the costimulatory receptor OX40 (CD134). Intravenous ivuxolimab was administered to patients every 2 weeks at six dose levels: 0.01, 0.1, 0.3, 1.5, 3 and 10 mg/kg. Of the approximately 54 patients in dose escalation, about 20 had hepatocellular carcinoma, about 15 had melanoma, 9 had renal cell carcinoma and 9 had head and neck cancer. The dose-escalation cohort was around 83% male with a mean age of approximately 60 years, ranging from about 20 to 85. Prior anti-PD-1, anti-PD-L1 or anti-CTLA-4 therapy was permitted, and about 40% of dose-escalation patients had received checkpoint inhibitors. Partial responses were achieved by three dose-escalation patients, of whom one had hepatocellular carcinoma and two had cutaneous melanoma. Peripheral TCRbeta sequencing was intended to test whether TCR sequence diversity was altered and clonal T-cell expansion was caused by ivuxolimab. The paper covers the monotherapy dose-escalation part of the phase I ivuxolimab trial, which included N ≈ 50 patients. Here is what the overall study found, with its caveats: The antigen specificity of the peripheral T cells that underwent clonal expansion was not determined. At doses from 0.1 to 3.0 mg/kg, clonal expansion was seen in both CD4+ and CD8+ blood T cells between baseline and week 6. Low levels of normalized T-cell clonal expansion were also seen in some patients who did not respond. In partial responders in the 0.1-3.0 mg/kg groups, normalized peripheral clonal expansion was found to be among the lowest, especially among CD8+ T cells. On average, CD8+ T cells showed more expanded clones than CD4+ T cells after ivuxolimab.

On this clone itself: Its antigen specificity is not known. No base qualities exist here, and no much larger clone lies one base off it.

Patients with autoimmune disease history or receiving systemic immunosuppression were excluded from the trial. Peripheral blood for TCR sequencing was collected from all dose cohorts at baseline, on cycle 4 day 1, and on cycle 7 day 1. Samples came from an open-label, multicenter, first-in-human phase I dose-escalation trial of ivuxolimab. The trial enrolled adults with locally advanced or metastatic head and neck squamous cell, hepatocellular, melanoma or renal cell carcinoma. Before TCR sequencing, CD4+ T cells and CD8+ T cells from peripheral blood were sorted into separate populations. CDR1 SGHRS and CDR2 YFSETQ were looked up in the germline V gene. Measured from the cysteine to the phenylalanine, the CDR3 is 15 residues long. Left in the record is the CDR3 DNA by itself, 45 bases read in frame from the first base. V drops 0 bases and J drops 0 bases, leaving 8 bases in between. To sequence the TCRbeta CDR3 region, genomic DNA was isolated from the sorted cells. The immunoSEQ Assay was used to sequence the TCRbeta CDR3 regions. The clones in this table, taken by TCRdb from immuneACCESS, are in-frame only. Not every clone is retained; where verified, under half of the shortfall comes from an unresolved V gene, and the cause of the rest is unknown. Recorded for this sample are 70,000 to 95,000 clones; about nine tenths of them occurred a single time. The ten largest clones take up about 6.6% of the sample.

This clonotype was obtained from an adult with an advanced solid tumor such as melanoma, head and neck, liver or kidney cancer. The chain was built from TRBV5-1 and TRBJ2-3, with the D gene not confidently named. Specimen: CD4+ or CD8+ T cells sorted from blood, collected in a trial of the OX40 agonist ivuxolimab. The CDR3 corresponds to CASSLALASTDTQYF. The sequenced DNA is TGCGCCAGCAGCTTGGCCTTGGCTAGCACAGATACGCAGTATTTT.